The T cell receptor (beta chain) under discussion was sequenced for a study of blood T cell repertoires in COVID-19 (dated by TCRdb to about 2020). General notes on the study: Collaborator samples came from the United States, Italy and Spain and covered acute and convalescent phases of COVID-19. The material from the prospective study consisted of cDNA or gDNA derived from T cells, B-cell-depleted T cells, or PBMCs. Samples came from the ongoing ImmuneRACE study (first 160 participants) plus 1,254 subjects from 6 global collaborators. Nearly every sample came with metadata listing a de-identified subject ID, COVID-19 status, age in years and sex. The dataset comprised deeply sampled blood TCRbeta repertoires from subjects exposed to, actively infected with, or recovered from COVID-19. HLA class I and class II types, where available, came from metadata supplied by the sample provider rather than from assay-based typing. A freely available public database, intended as a resource for researchers studying the immune response to SARS-CoV-2, is where the repertoires were released.

What the study reported, not specific to this receptor: The amount of clinical and demographic metadata varied by source and participant and was provided uncurated.

This clone has only one observation. The antigen it binds to is not known. No quality values exist for individual bases; no much larger clone is one base distant. TCRbeta CDR3 regions were amplified from genomic DNA using the immunoSEQ Assay, a bias-controlled multiplex PCR. The published analysis was carried out like this. Nucleated cell counts per sample were estimated from amplification of reference gene primers within the assay. To quantify the absolute abundance of each unique TCRbeta CDR3 rearrangement, sequence reads were collapsed and filtered. For each sample, productive Simpson clonality was calculated as the square root of Simpson's diversity index over productive rearrangements. TCRdb re-hosts the immuneACCESS table, in-frame sequences only. Its copies lack some clones; in the studies checked, an unresolved V gene accounts for under half of them, and the cause for the rest is not known. That table furnishes V, J and clone size, whereas the DNA furnished D and trimming. For this sample the table gives 180,000 or so clones, of which approximately 80% were detected only once. In total, the top ten clones hold roughly 8.8% of the sample.

CDR1 SGHTA and CDR2 FQGNSA are derived from the germline V gene. Taken from cysteine to phenylalanine, the CDR3 has 14 residues. Only the CDR3 DNA is retained, 42 bases long and in frame from the first base. Between the V and J ends, shortened by 4 bases and 11 bases respectively, the junction contains 19 bases. Collaborating institutions collected whole blood in K2EDTA tubes following their own protocols. For TCRbeta analysis, collaborator samples were shipped as frozen whole blood, as isolated PBMCs, or as DNA extracted from either sample type. Sequences were obtained from peripheral blood. The clonotype was recovered from a woman in her forties or fifties with active or convalescent COVID-19. Rearrangement joined TRBV7-2 to TRBJ2-3; the best D guess is TRBD1, with 5 bases matching. This receptor carries the CDR3 CASSSTDAIRGQYF. The sequence in DNA is TGTGCCAGCAGCTCGACAGACGCGATCCGTGGGCAGTATTTT. This CDR3, with the reference TRBV7-2 and TRBJ2-3 proteins standing in past its ends, gives the full variable domain GAGVSQSPSNKVTEKGKDVELRCDPISGHTALYWYRQSLGQGLEFLIYFQGNSAPDKSGLPSDRFSAERTGGSVSTLTIQRTQQEDSAVYLCASSSTDAIRGQYFGPGTRLTVL.